The following is a T cell receptor (beta chain) sequence with its context. Germline V lookup: CDR1 SNHLY, CDR2 FYNNEI. The CDR3 spans 12 residues. The V gene lost 6 bases and the J gene lost 8 bases, with 13 bases spanning the gap. The data were produced by immunoSEQ multiplex PCR, yet TCRdb's version contains in-frame clones alone and is incomplete. The top ten hold around 2% of the sample, which has over 150,000 clones, 91% seen once. This entry is derived from a study of control samples from healthy donors and cancer patients. The receptor's source is a woman aged 40 to 50 in good health. J is TRBJ1-2 and V is TRBV2; D gene ambiguous. The sample comprised blood. In DNA, the CDR3 is TGTGCCAGCAGACCTTCCGGCCCGGGCTACACCTTC. Encoded protein: CASRPSGPGYTF.